This section outlines one T cell receptor (beta chain) sequence together with its context. This clonotype was observed a handful of times. No cognate antigen has been identified for it. A much larger clone differs from this one at a single base, so this may be a read error. Per the germline V gene, SGHRS is the CDR1 and YFSETQ is the CDR2. The CDR3 goes from the cysteine to the phenylalanine over 17 residues. The only DNA kept is the CDR3, 51 bases in frame from the first base. V is reduced by 4 bases and J by 2 bases, leaving a spacing of 18 bases between them. The source of the sample is a study of regulatory T cells in long-lasting Graves disease (dated by TCRdb to about 2021). A note on the overall study: Patients with newly diagnosed Graves' disease had been on antithyroid drugs for under 3 months. This study used TCR sequencing and RNA sequencing of peripheral blood to compare persistent Graves' disease patients against newly diagnosed Graves' disease patients. The study was registered as a clinical trial and conducted in China. A total of 33 samples underwent TCR sequencing, from about 13 patients with persistent Graves' disease and 20 or so patients with newly diagnosed Graves' disease.

What the work shows at the level of the full study, not this receptor alone: The study examined only peripheral blood because the primary lesion, thyroid tissue, could not be accessed. Compared with newly diagnosed patients, patients with persistent Graves' disease had lower TCR Shannon entropy and fewer highly expanded clones, which suggests clonal expansion. Sequencing and analysis were limited to the TCR beta chain. Persistent disease showed preferential use of TRBV28, TRBJ1-2 and TRBJ2-5, whereas newly diagnosed disease favored TRBV20-1 and TRBJ2-1. The small sample size was acknowledged by the authors as a limitation that may reduce accuracy. A larger number of public clonotypes was shared among persistent patients (under 3,000) than among newly diagnosed patients (about 990).

The protocol used for the library was multiplex PCR. Sequenced using an Illumina HiSeq 4000. To build TCR beta libraries, CDR3 regions were amplified by Arm-PCR using iRepertoire HTBI primers. Before sequencing, the PCR products underwent gel purification. As for the authors' bioinformatics: Across samples, roughly 60 TRBV and 13 to 15 TRBJ segments were identified and used for gene usage analysis of CDR3 amino acid clonotypes. Filtered high-quality paired reads were merged into contigs using COPE and FqMerger. Contigs were aligned with BLAST to IMGT TRBV, TRBD and TRBJ reference genes, and CDR3 was defined per IMGT. Any clonotype with a frequency above 0.1% was classified as a highly expanded clone. Repertoire diversity was measured by Shannon entropy, and V-J evenness by the Gini coefficient. A clonotype was considered public if more than one individual shared it. The public sequencing data were trimmed at Q25 with fastp and processed into clonotypes with MiXCR by TCRdb, which kept only in-frame beta chains. For every CDR3 protein sequence, its rows merge into one entry that carries the most common genes and DNA. V and J calls and clone size were set by TCRdb, not the authors. The sample contains over 300,000 distinct CDR3 sequences, 15% to 18% of them found a single time. Of the sample, about a fifth is held by the ten largest clones.

The sample's time point label, in plain terms: newly diagnosed GD, antithyroid drugs for less than 3 months. RNA was extracted from PBMCs in TRIzol for both TCR sequencing and RNA sequencing. The diagnosis of Graves' disease was made according to American Thyroid Association guidelines. Patients were recruited from an endocrinology department in Xi'an, China. Each patient gave approximately 9 milliliters of peripheral blood, collected in an EDTA anticoagulant tube. Ficoll Paque Plus density gradient separation was used to isolate PBMCs, and no further T cell sorting was performed. An Agilent 2100 Bioanalyzer and agarose gel were used to check RNA quality, while a NanoDrop 2000 measured RNA concentration.

The sequencing used peripheral blood mononuclear cells (PBMCs), collected at new diagnosis, from a patient treated with antithyroid drugs. The clonotype comes from a female donor with Graves disease. The sequence joins TRBV5-1 to TRBJ2-2; the D gene is tentatively TRBD1 or TRBD2, each matching 5 bases. The CDR3 protein is CASSGGQIVYNTGELFF. The bases read TGCGCCAGCAGCGGAGGACAAATAGTCTATAACACCGGGGAGCTGTTTTTT.